These T cell receptor beta chains were read from a single sample in a study of CD8+CD57+ T cells in acquired aplastic anemia. TCRdb called the reads again in MiXCR, with one record for every CDR3 protein. The sample contains approximately 220,000 distinct CDR3 sequences, more than 45% of which appear only once. Sequencing used sorted CD4+, CD8+, or CD8+CD57+ T cells (not recorded which) from PBMCs. These receptors were collected from a human donor with aplastic anemia. Each CDR3 is given with its conserved first and last residue. Fields, in order: V gene, J gene, D gene, clone size, CDR3 DNA, CDR3 protein. D genes are given only for firm matches. Not every row has a clone size; where given, it reads once, few, many or a size class.

V gene: TRBV12-3/TRBV12-4
J gene: TRBJ2-7
D gene: TRBD2
clone size: once
CDR3 DNA: TGTGCCAGCAGCCGAGGACTAGCGGGAGAAGCCTACGAGCAGTACTTC
CDR3 protein: CASSRGLAGEAYEQYF

V gene: TRBV27
J gene: TRBJ2-1
D gene: NA
clone size: NA
CDR3 DNA: TGTGCCAGCAGTCCTCCTCGGACCTACAATGAGCAGTTCTTC
CDR3 protein: CASSPPRTYNEQFF

V gene: TRBV19
J gene: TRBJ1-6
D gene: NA
clone size: NA
CDR3 DNA: TGTGCCAGTAGAGATAGGACAATTAATTCACCCCTCCACTTT
CDR3 protein: CASRDRTINSPLHF

V gene: TRBV6-5
J gene: TRBJ1-4
D gene: TRBD1
clone size: NA
CDR3 DNA: TGTGCCAGCAGGGGACAGACCGCAACTAATGAAAAACTGTTTTTT
CDR3 protein: CASRGQTATNEKLFF

V gene: TRBV27
J gene: TRBJ1-6
D gene: TRBD1
clone size: many
CDR3 DNA: TGTGCCAGCAGTGTAGGGACAGGGGCATCACCCCTCCACTTT
CDR3 protein: CASSVGTGASPLHF

V gene: TRBV6-1
J gene: TRBJ2-5
D gene: NA
clone size: few
CDR3 DNA: TGTGCCAGCAGTGCTTGGGGGTCCAGTTCAGAGACCCAGTACTTC
CDR3 protein: CASSAWGSSSETQYF

V gene: TRBV4-3
J gene: TRBJ2-3
D gene: TRBD2
clone size: many
CDR3 DNA: TGCGCCAGCAGCCAAGGTGCGGGGGGGTTTGCAGATACGCAGTATTTT
CDR3 protein: CASSQGAGGFADTQYF

V gene: TRBV20-1
J gene: TRBJ1-6
D gene: TRBD1
clone size: many
CDR3 DNA: TGCAGTGCTAGACCTTCGGGACAGGAATCCTCACCCCTCCACTTT
CDR3 protein: CSARPSGQESSPLHF

V gene: TRBV7-8
J gene: TRBJ2-3
D gene: NA
clone size: many
CDR3 DNA: TGTGCCAGCAGCACTAGCCCAGATACGCAGTATTTT
CDR3 protein: CASSTSPDTQYF

V gene: TRBV25-1
J gene: TRBJ1-1
D gene: NA
clone size: once
CDR3 DNA: TGTGCCAGCAGTGAAGAGCCACAGGGTTCCACTGAAGCTTTCTTT
CDR3 protein: CASSEEPQGSTEAFF

V gene: TRBV7-2
J gene: TRBJ2-7
D gene: NA
clone size: NA
CDR3 DNA: TGTGCCAGCAGCTTTTTAGCTCGCGGGGTCGAGTACTTC
CDR3 protein: CASSFLARGVEYF

V gene: TRBV6-5
J gene: TRBJ2-7
D gene: TRBD1
clone size: NA
CDR3 DNA: TGTGCCAGCAGGGGGGGACAGGGGGTCGACGAGCAGTACTTC
CDR3 protein: CASRGGQGVDEQYF

V gene: TRBV14
J gene: TRBJ1-3
D gene: NA
clone size: many
CDR3 DNA: TGTGCCAGCAGCCAAGCTTTCATCTTCTCTGGAAACACCATATATTTT
CDR3 protein: CASSQAFIFSGNTIYF

V gene: TRBV20-1
J gene: TRBJ2-7
D gene: TRBD1
clone size: many
CDR3 DNA: TGCAGTGCTAGAGTAGGGTTTGACAGGGGCTCCTTCGAGCAGTACTTC
CDR3 protein: CSARVGFDRGSFEQYF

V gene: TRBV6-5
J gene: TRBJ1-1
D gene: NA
clone size: many
CDR3 DNA: TGTGCCAGCAGTTACAACGCATTCGGGGGTGAAGCTTTCTTT
CDR3 protein: CASSYNAFGGEAFF

V gene: TRBV27
J gene: TRBJ2-7
D gene: NA
clone size: NA
CDR3 DNA: TGTGCCAGCAGTTTATCCGGGGGTCCCTACGAGCAGTACTTC
CDR3 protein: CASSLSGGPYEQYF

V gene: TRBV24-1
J gene: TRBJ2-3
D gene: NA
clone size: many
CDR3 DNA: TGTGCCACCAGTGATCAGGAAGGTACGCAGTATTTT
CDR3 protein: CATSDQEGTQYF